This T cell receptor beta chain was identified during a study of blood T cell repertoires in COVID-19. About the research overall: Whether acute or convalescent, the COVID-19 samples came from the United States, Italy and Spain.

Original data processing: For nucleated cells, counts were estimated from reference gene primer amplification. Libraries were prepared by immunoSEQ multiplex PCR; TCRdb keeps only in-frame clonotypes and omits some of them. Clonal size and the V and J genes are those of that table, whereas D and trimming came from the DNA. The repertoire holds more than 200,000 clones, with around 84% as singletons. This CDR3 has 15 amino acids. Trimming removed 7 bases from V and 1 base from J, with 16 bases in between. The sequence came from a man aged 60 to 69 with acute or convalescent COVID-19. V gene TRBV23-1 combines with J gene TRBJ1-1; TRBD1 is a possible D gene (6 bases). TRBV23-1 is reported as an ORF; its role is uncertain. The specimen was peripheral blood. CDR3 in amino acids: CASTPTRTENTEAFF. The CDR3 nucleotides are TGCGCCAGCACTCCGACCCGGACAGAGAACACTGAAGCTTTCTTT.